Listed here are 22 T cell receptor beta chains from one sample, sequenced in a study of beta chain features in type 1 diabetes. General study findings and limits: When Type 1 diabetes patients were examined, their TCRB CDR3s proved moderately but significantly shorter in all four CD4+ subsets.

The sequenced template was cDNA made from the entire isolated RNA. Profiling relied on immunoSEQ multiplex PCR, and the TCRdb table lists in-frame clones only, not all of them. Here the sample spans some 150,000 clones, about 13% being singletons. No antigen has been identified for these receptors. Sequences were obtained from central memory CD4+ T cells from blood. Receptors were obtained from a man aged 18 to 30 with type 1 diabetes.

CDR3 amino acids: CSVVGGRFNGYTF. Written as DNA, the CDR3 is TGCAGCGTTGTGGGAGGGCGTTTTAATGGCTACACCTTC. V is TRBV29-1 and J is TRBJ1-2; no definite D call. The germline V gene encodes CDR1 SQVTM and CDR2 ANQGSEA. The CDR3 has 13 amino acids. With 4 bases removed from V and 6 bases from J, the gap between germline ends came to 15 bases.

The rearrangement joins TRBV11-2 to TRBJ2-5, with 11 bases matching TRBD2. Germline assignment: CDR1 SGHAT and CDR2 FQNNGV. The junction had 10 bases not matched to a gene; V was cut back by 7 bases and J by 9 bases. There are 14 residues in the CDR3. CDR3 sequence: CASKGLAAFAAQYF. CDR3 sequence (DNA): TGTGCCAGCAAGGGACTAGCGGCGTTCGCGGCCCAGTACTTC.

Turning to this clone: The same CDR3 can be traced to other DNA sequences in this sample. The rearrangement uses TRBV7-8 and TRBJ1-1; D ambiguous. From germline, CDR1 is SGHVS and CDR2 FQNEAQ. With 1 base removed from V and 0 bases from J, the gap between germline ends came to 3 bases. There are 13 residues in the CDR3. The CDR3 DNA follows: TGTGCCAGCAGCTTAGGAATGAACACTGAAGCTTTCTTT. It specifies CASSLGMNTEAFF.

V gene TRBV2 combines with J gene TRBJ1-6; weak D call: TRBD1 (5 bases). The CDR3 totals 12 residues. In germline, CDR1 is SNHLY, CDR2 FYNNEI. Deletions cut 6 bases from V and 8 bases from J, with 8 bases between. CDR3: CASRGRDSPLHF. CDR3 nucleotides: TGTGCCAGCAGGGGCAGGGATTCACCCCTCCACTTT.

The genes are TRBV14 and TRBJ2-5; 9 bases are shared with TRBD2. This CDR3 is built from 15 residues. The germline gives CDR1 SGHDN, CDR2 FVKESK. J was trimmed by 4 bases and V by 1 base; bases with no gene match: 4. The CDR3: CASSQVRGGTETQYF. In nucleotides, the CDR3 is TGTGCCAGCAGCCAAGTGCGGGGGGGTACAGAGACCCAGTACTTC.

This clone was counted a few times. The genes are TRBV5-1 and TRBJ2-7; 8 nucleotides agree with TRBD1. CDR1 and CDR2 (germline): SGHRS, YFSETQ. V was pared by 6 bases and J by 2 bases, with 4 bases of the junction left unmatched. The CDR3 spans 13 residues. The DNA of the CDR3 is TGCGCCAGCATCCGGACAGGGACCTACGAGCAGTACTTC. Its translation: CASIRTGTYEQYF.

The chain joins TRBV2 to TRBJ1-1; possibly TRBD1 for D (5 bases). The CDR3 extends over 14 amino acids. The V and J ends lost 3 bases and 1 base respectively, with 9 bases between them. Germline V gene sequence: CDR1 SNHLY, CDR2 FYNNEI. The CDR3 DNA reads TGTGCCAGCAGTGAGCAGGGATCGAACACTGAAGCTTTCTTT. Translation gives CASSEQGSNTEAFF.

The V gene is TRBV6-6, the J gene TRBJ2-7, with 9 bases identical to TRBD1. Germline values: CDR1 MNHNY, CDR2 SVGAGI (reference sequence). The CDR3 sequence is 15 residues long. The junction had 9 bases not matched to a gene; V was cut back by 5 bases and J by 4 bases. CDR3 region: CASSNGGQGDYEQYF. The CDR3 DNA reads as TGTGCCAGCAGTAACGGGGGACAGGGAGATTACGAGCAGTACTTC.

In this sample, this clone turned up many times. The V call is TRBV30, the J call TRBJ1-2; 8 bases are a match to TRBD1. V trimming: 8 bases; J trimming: 7 bases; junction bases outside the gene matches: 12. Germline V gene lookup returns CDR1 GTSNPN and CDR2 SVGIG (reference sequence). CDR3 length: 13 residues. CDR3: CAASRDRPVGYTF. CDR3 DNA: TGTGCCGCGTCCCGGGACAGGCCAGTTGGCTACACCTTC. Variable domain in full (rest from reference TRBV30 and TRBJ1-2): SQTIHQWPATLVQPVGSPLSLECTVEGTSNPNLYWYRQAAGRGLQLLFYSVGIGQISSEVPQNLSASRPQDRQFILSSKKLLLSDSGFYLCAASRDRPVGYTFGSGTRLTVV.

V is TRBV30 and J is TRBJ1-5; a weak D match, TRBD1 (5 bases). The CDR3 length is 13 residues. The V end lost 2 bases, the J end lost 4 bases, and 9 bases lay between the germline ends. Germline CDR1 reads GTSNPN; CDR2 reads SVGIG (reference sequence). CDR3 bases: TGTGCCTGGAGTCAGGACACAAATCAGCCCCAGCATTTT. It is translated as CAWSQDTNQPQHF. Full variable domain (remainder filled in from reference TRBV30 and TRBJ1-5): SQTIHQWPATLVQPVGSPLSLECTVEGTSNPNLYWYRQAAGRGLQLLFYSVGIGQISSEVPQNLSASRPQDRQFILSSKKLLLSDSGFYLCAWSQDTNQPQHFGDGTRLSIL.

The sample holds one count of this clone. The genes are TRBV11-3 and TRBJ1-2; D uncertain. CDR1 SGHNT and CDR2 YENEEA come from the germline V gene. This CDR3 is 11 amino acids long. V dropped 3 bases and J dropped 5 bases, with 4 bases sitting between them. CDR3 region: CASSFGYGYTF. CDR3 DNA: TGTGCCAGCAGCTTCGGATATGGCTACACCTTC.

There are a few counts of this clone. The V and J genes are TRBV7-9 and TRBJ2-3; D is undetermined. Trimming shortened V by 7 bases and J by 4 bases, and 12 bases separated the two germline ends. The CDR3 contains 13 residues. Germline CDR1 SEHNR, CDR2 FQNEAQ (reference sequence). The CDR3 spells CASTQAGSDTQYF. The CDR3 DNA reads TGTGCCAGCACCCAGGCAGGCTCAGATACGCAGTATTTT.

This chain connects TRBV30 to TRBJ1-2; 9 positions match TRBD1. Germline V gene lookup returns CDR1 GTSNPN and CDR2 SVGIG (reference sequence). This CDR3 is built from 15 residues. V lost 1 base and J lost 6; bases outside the gene matches: 9. The CDR3 protein is CAWSGQPGQGNGYTF. CDR3 bases: TGTGCCTGGAGTGGACAGCCGGGACAGGGAAATGGCTACACCTTC.

The chain uses TRBV14 and TRBJ2-3; D gene unclear. Germline lookup yields CDR1 SGHDN and CDR2 FVKESK. CDR3 size: 15 residues. V lost 4 bases to trimming and J lost 0 bases, with 11 bases between them. Written as DNA, the CDR3 is TGTGCCAGCAGCCTTTCTCCGCCAAGCACAGATACGCAGTATTTT. It is translated as CASSLSPPSTDTQYF.

This clone has more than one count but fewer than ten. This chain joins TRBV18 and TRBJ2-7; 8 bases fit TRBD1. Losses at the gene ends were 2 bases for V and 5 bases for J; bases not matched to a gene: 11. CDR3 length: 16 amino acids. CDR1 is KGHSH and CDR2 is LQKENI in the germline V gene. CDR3 sequence (DNA): TGTGCCAGCTCACCATACCAGGGGGCAAATAGTAACGAGCAGTACTTC. Protein product: CASSPYQGANSNEQYF.

DNA of the CDR3: TGTGCCAGCAGCGGGAACCAGGACAGAGGGGAGACCCAGTACTTC. The encoded protein is CASSGNQDRGETQYF. This chain joins TRBV5-4 and TRBJ2-5; tentatively, D is TRBD1 (6 bases). The ends were cut back, 4 bases at V and 5 bases at J, with 18 bases in the middle. In germline, CDR1 is SGHNT, CDR2 YYREEE (reference sequence). The CDR3 contains 15 residues.

This clone was counted many times. V and J are TRBV5-4 and TRBJ1-1; the D is unclear. In germline, CDR1 is SGHNT, CDR2 YYREEE (reference sequence). Trimming took 6 bases from V and 4 from J, leaving 13 bases between them. CDR3 length: 13 amino acids. Here the CDR3 reads CASTSPRSTEAFF. The CDR3 region has the DNA TGTGCCAGCACCTCCCCGAGGAGCACTGAAGCTTTCTTT.

This clone was detected only a few times. The gene calls are TRBV11-2 and TRBJ2-5; 12 bases are shared with TRBD2. V dropped 5 bases and J dropped 10; count of bases not matched to a gene: 14. CDR1 SGHAT and CDR2 FQNNGV come from the germline V gene. This CDR3 comprises 16 residues. Here the CDR3 DNA reads TGTGCCAGCAGCCTCGCCCCTAGCGGGGGGGCTAATAGCCAGTACTTC. This encodes CASSLAPSGGANSQYF.

The chain links TRBV6-1 to TRBJ2-7; 7 bases map to TRBD1. Per the germline V gene, CDR1 is MNHNS and CDR2 is SASEGT. This CDR3 has 15 amino acids. The CDR3 DNA sequence: TGTGCTTCGGAACGAAGGGACAGCCGGACCTACGAGCAGTACTTC. This translates into CASERRDSRTYEQYF.

This clone showed up just a few times. The chain recombines TRBV7-2 with TRBJ2-7, with TRBD2 as a possible D gene (5 bases). Germline V gene sequence: CDR1 SGHTA, CDR2 FQGNSA. There are 14 residues in the CDR3. Trimming stripped 1 base from V and 6 bases from J, with 13 bases between. The CDR3 is CASSLDRTRGEQYF. DNA for the CDR3: TGTGCCAGCAGCTTAGACAGAACCCGGGGCGAGCAGTACTTC.

The rearrangement uses TRBV28 and TRBJ1-2; TRBD1 might be the D (5 bases). V lost 5 bases to trimming and J lost 5 bases, with 15 bases between them. CDR1 and CDR2 from the germline V gene are MDHEN and SYDVKM. The CDR3 runs to 14 residues. CDR3 in DNA: TGTGCCAGCAGTCTGACAGATCCCACTTATGGCTACACCTTC. It translates to CASSLTDPTYGYTF.

This chain links TRBV11-3 with TRBJ2-1, with a tentative D call TRBD2 (5 bases). The CDR3 sequence is 13 residues long. CDR1 and CDR2 (germline): SGHNT, YENEEA. V gave up 0 bases and J gave up 10 bases, with 10 bases separating them. CDR3 DNA sequence: TGTGCCAGCAGCTTAGATATGACGGGAGAGCAGTTCTTC. It codes for CASSLDMTGEQFF. The entire variable domain, with the rest obtained from reference TRBV11-3 and TRBJ2-1, is as follows: EAGVVQSPRYKIIEKKQPVAFWCNPISGHNTLYWYLQNLGQGPELLIRYENEEAVDDSQLPKDRFSAERLKGVDSTLKIQPAELGDSAVYLCASSLDMTGEQFFGPGTRLTVL.